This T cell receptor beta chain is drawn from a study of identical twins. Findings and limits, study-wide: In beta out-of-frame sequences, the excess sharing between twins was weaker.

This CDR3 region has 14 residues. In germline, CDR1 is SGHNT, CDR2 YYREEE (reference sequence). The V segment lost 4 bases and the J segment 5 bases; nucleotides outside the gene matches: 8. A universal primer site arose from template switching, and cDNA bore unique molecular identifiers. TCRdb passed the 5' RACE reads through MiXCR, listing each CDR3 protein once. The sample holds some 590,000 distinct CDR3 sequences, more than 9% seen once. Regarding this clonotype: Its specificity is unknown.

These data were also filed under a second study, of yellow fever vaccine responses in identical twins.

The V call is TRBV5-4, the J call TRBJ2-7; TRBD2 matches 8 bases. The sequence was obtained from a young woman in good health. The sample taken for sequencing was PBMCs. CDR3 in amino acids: CASSPRTSPHEQYF. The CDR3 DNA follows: TGTGCCAGCAGCCCACGGACTAGCCCCCACGAGCAGTACTTC.